These T cell receptor beta chains were read from a single sample in a study of T cell responses to AZD1222 COVID-19 vaccine. Assay: immunoSEQ multiplex PCR; the TCRdb copy retains only in-frame clones and omits some. This sample has over 130,000 clones, with 80% to 95% found just once. Source: peripheral blood, taken 28 days after the second AZD1222 dose. These receptor sequences come from an adult who received the AZD1222 COVID-19 vaccine. CDR3s include the opening cysteine and the closing phenylalanine or tryptophan. The order of the fields is J gene, V gene, clone size, D gene, CDR3 DNA, CDR3 protein. D genes are given only for firm matches. Not every row has a clone size; where given, it reads once, few, many or a size class.

J: TRBJ2-1; V: TRBV19; size: NA; D: TRBD2; DNA: TGTGCCAGTCTCCCCCTAGGGGTAGCGGGGGGTAAAAGCTCCTACAATGAGCAGTTCTTC; CDR3: CASLPLGVAGGKSSYNEQFF
J: TRBJ2-7; V: TRBV19; size: NA; D: TRBD1; DNA: TGTGCCAGTAGTCCGAGACAGGGTATAGCCGAGCAGTACTTC; CDR3: CASSPRQGIAEQYF
J: TRBJ2-7; V: TRBV2; size: NA; D: NA; DNA: TGTGCCAGCAGTCCAGTAACTGGGACCTACGAGCAGTACTTC; CDR3: CASSPVTGTYEQYF
J: TRBJ1-5; V: TRBV19; size: NA; D: NA; DNA: TGTGCCAGTAGTATCATGAGGGGCGATCAGCCCCAGCATTTT; CDR3: CASSIMRGDQPQHF
J: TRBJ2-3; V: TRBV3-1/TRBV3-2; size: NA; D: NA; DNA: TGTGCCAGCAGTTCTCCGGGACACGCGGATACGCAGTATTTT; CDR3: CASSSPGHADTQYF
J: TRBJ1-6; V: TRBV7-9; size: NA; D: NA; DNA: TGTGCCAGCAGCCCCTCGAGCCAAGGGGGTCCCCTCCACTTT; CDR3: CASSPSSQGGPLHF
J: TRBJ2-3; V: TRBV6-2/TRBV6-3; size: NA; D: NA; DNA: TGTGCCAGCAGTCAAACAGGGGAGGCAGATACGCAGTATTTT; CDR3: CASSQTGEADTQYF
J: TRBJ2-1; V: TRBV14; size: NA; D: NA; DNA: TGTGCCAGCAGCCAAGACCTGGGGGGTGAGCAGTTCTTC; CDR3: CASSQDLGGEQFF
J: TRBJ2-2; V: TRBV19; size: NA; D: TRBD2; DNA: TGTGCCAGTAGCGACCTTGGGACTAGAATATCGAACACCGGGGAGCTGTTTTTT; CDR3: CASSDLGTRISNTGELFF
J: TRBJ2-5; V: TRBV4-1; size: NA; D: TRBD2; DNA: TGCGCCAGCAGCCAAGGGGCTAGCGGGTACCAAGAGACCCAGTACTTC; CDR3: CASSQGASGYQETQYF
J: TRBJ2-7; V: TRBV6-2/TRBV6-3; size: NA; D: NA; DNA: TGTGCCAGCAGTTACTCACCAGGTTCGGGATACGAGCAGTACTTC; CDR3: CASSYSPGSGYEQYF
J: TRBJ1-1; V: TRBV6-2/TRBV6-3; size: NA; D: NA; DNA: TGTGCCAGCAGCAATGGCCCCACTGAAGCTTTCTTT; CDR3: CASSNGPTEAFF
J: TRBJ1-1; V: TRBV19; size: NA; D: NA; DNA: TGTGCCAGTAAGGTAGAGGGCTGGGGTACTGAAGCTTTCTTT; CDR3: CASKVEGWGTEAFF
J: TRBJ2-3; V: TRBV6-1; size: NA; D: TRBD2; DNA: TGTGCCAGCAGTGAAGCTAGCCTAGCGGGGGCAGATACGCAGTATTTT; CDR3: CASSEASLAGADTQYF
J: TRBJ2-7; V: TRBV27; size: NA; D: NA; DNA: TGTGCCAGCAGTTTCCGGGACACTCGCTACGAGCAGTACTTC; CDR3: CASSFRDTRYEQYF
J: TRBJ2-7; V: TRBV4-1; size: NA; D: NA; DNA: TGCGCCAGCAGCCAAGCGACAAAAACGGGGGAGCAGTACTTC; CDR3: CASSQATKTGEQYF
J: TRBJ2-7; V: TRBV21-1; size: NA; D: NA; DNA: TGTGCCAGCAGCCCCCGACTGTCCCGCGTCCACGAGCAGTACTTC; CDR3: CASSPRLSRVHEQYF
J: TRBJ1-2; V: TRBV25-1; size: NA; D: NA; DNA: TGTGCCAGCAGTGAACCCGGCTATGGCTACACCTTC; CDR3: CASSEPGYGYTF
J: TRBJ1-5; V: TRBV27; size: NA; D: NA; DNA: TGTGCCAGCAGTTTAGGGCCAGGGAATCAGCCCCAGCATTTT; CDR3: CASSLGPGNQPQHF
J: TRBJ2-2; V: TRBV5-4; size: NA; D: TRBD1; DNA: TGTGCCAGCAGCTTGGTTCCGGGACAGGGGTGGTCCGGGGAGCTGTTTTTT; CDR3: CASSLVPGQGWSGELFF
J: TRBJ1-1; V: TRBV4-3; size: NA; D: TRBD1; DNA: TGCGCCAGCCGCCGGGACAGGGGTGAAGCTTTCTTT; CDR3: CASRRDRGEAFF
J: TRBJ2-3; V: TRBV11-3; size: NA; D: NA; DNA: TGTGCCAGCAGCTTAGGTATAGGGGACACAGATACGCAGTATTTT; CDR3: CASSLGIGDTDTQYF
J: TRBJ2-3; V: TRBV6-2/TRBV6-3; size: NA; D: TRBD2; DNA: TGTGCCAGCAGTCTAGCGGGAGGGATAGATACGCAGTATTTT; CDR3: CASSLAGGIDTQYF
J: TRBJ2-3; V: TRBV12-3/TRBV12-4; size: few; D: NA; DNA: TGTGCCAGCAGACTGACAGATACGCAGTATTTT; CDR3: CASRLTDTQYF
J: TRBJ2-7; V: TRBV27; size: NA; D: TRBD1; DNA: TGTGCCAGCAGTTCTCAGGGGGGACAGGGGGAAACCTACGAGCAGTACTTC; CDR3: CASSSQGGQGETYEQYF
J: TRBJ2-7; V: TRBV3-1/TRBV3-2; size: NA; D: TRBD2; DNA: TGTGCCAGCAGCCGCGGGGGGGTAGCGGGAGACTCCTACGAGCAGTACTTC; CDR3: CASSRGGVAGDSYEQYF
J: TRBJ2-3; V: TRBV24-1; size: NA; D: TRBD2; DNA: TGTGCCACCAGTGACCCCGCCGGGGGAGGGCCAGATACGCAGTATTTT; CDR3: CATSDPAGGGPDTQYF
J: TRBJ2-4; V: TRBV4-2; size: NA; D: TRBD2; DNA: TGTGCCAGCAGCCAAGATACTAGCGGGGGCTTGTTGGTGGTCAAAAACATTCAGTACTTC; CDR3: CASSQDTSGGLLVVKNIQYF
J: TRBJ1-2; V: TRBV19; size: NA; D: NA; DNA: TGTGCCAGTAGTATAGTTCAGGACGGCTACACCTTC; CDR3: CASSIVQDGYTF
J: TRBJ1-5; V: TRBV6-5; size: NA; D: NA; DNA: TGTGCCAGCAGTTACGCGGAGAATCAGCCCCAGCATTTT; CDR3: CASSYAENQPQHF
J: TRBJ1-2; V: TRBV12-3/TRBV12-4; size: NA; D: NA; DNA: TGTGCCAGCAGCCATGGTCTAGGAGTTAGGACCTTC; CDR3: CASSHGLGVRTF
J: TRBJ2-7; V: TRBV2; size: NA; D: NA; DNA: TGTGCCAGCAGTGGGGTAGGGCAGGTCGAGCAGTACTTC; CDR3: CASSGVGQVEQYF